Below, 19 T cell receptor delta chains from the same sample are listed, as sequenced in a study of human gamma delta and Vdelta1 T cells (dated by TCRdb to 2017 to 2018). These TCRs are of unknown antigen specificity. Library preparation employed PCR. Sequencing used an Illumina MiSeq. Clone calls in TCRdb were regenerated from the public reads with CATT, after which identical DNA sequences shared one row. The sample table lists roughly 6,000 delta-chain clones, 41% of them with a count of one. Roughly 8.9% of the sample is taken by the ten largest. Sequenced material: Vdelta1 gamma-delta T cells from blood grown in culture (DOT cells). The sample's cell subset or site, from its label and the paper: Delta One T cells, in vitro expanded/differentiated Vd1+ gamma-delta T cells. Every receptor here comes from a human donor in good health.

This clone appeared once. The chain employs TRDV1 and TRDJ1; 10 nucleotides agree with TRDD3. Trimming removed 0 bases from V and 2 bases from J; junction bases left unmatched: 12. The CDR3 totals 19 residues. CDR1 is TSWWSYY, CDR2 QGS, per germline. For the CDR3, the DNA is TGTGCTCTTGGGGAACTATCCTACGGGGGATACGATTATACCGATAAACTCATCTTT. Translating gives CALGELSYGGYDYTDKLIF.

The chain links TRDV1 to TRDJ1; 8 bases line up with TRDD3. The CDR3 runs to 21 residues. Germline CDR1 and CDR2: TSWWSYY and QGS. After removal of 3 bases from V and 3 bases from J, the junction contained 24 bases not matched to a gene. CDR3 DNA sequence: TGTGCTCTTGGGGACCCAGGCCTCCCTACGCATAGGGGGATAATACCCGATAAACTCATCTTT. Encoded protein: CALGDPGLPTHRGIIPDKLIF.

The gene calls are TRDV1 and TRDJ1; 8 bases line up with TRDD3. V dropped 2 bases and J dropped 4; count of bases not matched to a gene: 24. Germline-derived CDR1 and CDR2 are TSWWSYY and QGS. The CDR3 runs 21 residues. The CDR3: CALGECRALPLGENGFDKLIF. CDR3 coding DNA: TGTGCTCTTGGGGAATGTCGGGCCCTACCCCTGGGGGAGAATGGATTCGATAAACTCATCTTT.

The V and J genes are TRDV1 and TRDJ1; 9 bases are a match to TRDD3. The CDR3 consists of 19 residues. V was clipped by 1 base and J by 4 bases; unmatched bases: 16. The V gene's germline CDR1 is TSWWSYY and CDR2 QGS. DNA of the CDR3: TGTGCTCTTGGGGAACCATTTCCCTCGCCTACTGGGGGAAACGATAAACTCATCTTT. Encoded protein: CALGEPFPSPTGGNDKLIF.

This clone turned up a few times. V and J are TRDV1 and TRDJ1; 9 positions match TRDD2. CDR3 length equals 22 residues. Trimming at V came to 3 bases and at J to 0 bases, leaving 23 bases not matched to a gene. Germline V CDR1 and CDR2: TSWWSYY, QGS. The CDR3 loop is CALGDGLPTNTVGSTYTDKLIF. The CDR3 nucleotides are TGTGCTCTTGGGGATGGCCTTCCTACGAATACTGTTGGTTCGACGTACACCGATAAACTCATCTTT.

In its sample, this clone was seen a few times. The chain links TRDV1 to TRDJ1; 7 bases align to TRDD3. There are 18 residues in the CDR3. Germline values: CDR1 TSWWSYY, CDR2 QGS. Germline trimming cut 0 bases from V and 6 bases from J; bases unmatched to any gene: 16. This chain's CDR3 is CALGELARPGDLLHKLIF. DNA for the CDR3: TGTGCTCTTGGGGAACTAGCACGACCGGGGGATCTCCTTCATAAACTCATCTTT.

This sequence joins TRDV1 and TRDJ1; D is undetermined. V shed 5 bases and J shed 0 bases, with 13 bases lying between them. This CDR3 is 15 amino acids long. The germline V gene has CDR1 TSWWSYY and CDR2 QGS. The CDR3 sequence is CALGLTGKYTDKLIF. The CDR3 DNA sequence: TGTGCTCTTGGGCTAACGGGAAAGTACACCGATAAACTCATCTTT.

The chain has TRAV23/DV6 and TRDJ1, with a weak D call TRDD2 (6 bases). The CDR3 covers 20 residues. The germline V gene has CDR1 NTAFDY and CDR2 IRPDVSE (reference sequence). CDR3: CAVDINDFLRANLITDKLIF. The CDR3 DNA reads as TGTGCCGTGGACATAAACGACTTCCTCAGGGCCAACCTAATTACCGATAAACTCATCTTT.

This clone is termed large (0.1 to 1%). The chain carries TRDV1 and TRDJ1; tentatively, D is TRDD3 (5 bases). The CDR3 spans 17 residues. From germline, CDR1 is TSWWSYY and CDR2 QGS. Trimming removed 5 bases from V and 4 bases from J, with 23 bases in between. CDR3 sequence (DNA): TGTGCTCTTGGGTTGAAGGGGAGATCCTCTATGGACGATAAACTCATCTTT. Translation: CALGLKGRSSMDDKLIF.

This chain connects TRAV29/DV5 to TRDJ1; 7 bases fit TRDD3. The CDR3 has 20 amino acids. Germline V gene data show CDR1 as NSMFDY and CDR2 as ISSIKDK. Germline trimming cut 0 bases from V and 0 bases from J; bases unmatched to any gene: 20. CDR3 region: CAASEGKFGGPGLYTDKLIF. CDR3 coding DNA: TGTGCAGCAAGCGAGGGAAAGTTTGGGGGACCCGGCTTATACACCGATAAACTCATCTTT.

This rearrangement joins TRDV1 to TRDJ1; 7 bases agree with TRDD3. Germline V gene data show CDR1 as TSWWSYY and CDR2 as QGS. The CDR3 loop spans 18 amino acids. Trimming took 4 bases from V and 0 from J; bases not matched to a gene: 14. The CDR3 region is CALGGLVVGDLYTDKLIF. The CDR3 nucleotides read TGTGCTCTTGGGGGCCTCGTGGTGGGGGACCTTTACACCGATAAACTCATCTTT.

The V call is TRDV1, the J call TRDJ1; 13 positions match TRDD3. Germline lookup yields CDR1 TSWWSYY and CDR2 QGS. The CDR3 totals 24 residues. V was pared by 2 bases and J by 0 bases, with 24 bases of the junction left unmatched. The CDR3 bases are TGTGCTCTTGGGGAATATATTGGTTCCCCCCACTGGGGGATACGCCTGAAGGACACCGATAAACTCATCTTT. Its translation is CALGEYIGSPHWGIRLKDTDKLIF.

This clone was observed a few times. V usage is TRDV1 and J usage is TRDJ1, with 12 bases matching TRDD3. Germline V gene lookup returns CDR1 TSWWSYY and CDR2 QGS. V shed 4 bases and J 0 bases; nucleotides not matched to a gene: 6. This CDR3 contains 17 residues. The CDR3 DNA sequence: TGTGCTCTTGGGGTGCTGGGGGATACGAAGTACACCGATAAACTCATCTTT. It is translated as CALGVLGDTKYTDKLIF.

This chain joins TRDV1 and TRDJ1; 11 bases line up with TRDD3. Germline lookup yields CDR1 TSWWSYY and CDR2 QGS. The CDR3 has 19 residues. With V trimmed by 0 bases and J by 0 bases, 9 bases remained unmatched. The CDR3 protein is CALGELHLSWGIHTDKLIF. The CDR3 region has the DNA TGTGCTCTTGGGGAACTTCACCTATCCTGGGGGATACACACCGATAAACTCATCTTT.

The sample holds a few counts of this clone. The chain has TRDV1 and TRDJ1, with TRDD2 as a possible D gene (6 bases). Germline CDR1 reads TSWWSYY; CDR2 reads QGS. V lost 3 bases to trimming and J lost 3 bases, with 20 bases between them. This CDR3 contains 17 residues. DNA for the CDR3: TGTGCTCTTGGGGATCGTTTCCTAGCGGGCTACGCCGATAAACTCATCTTT. Protein product: CALGDRFLAGYADKLIF.

This sequence joins TRDV1 and TRDJ1; 9 nucleotides align to TRDD3. Germline values: CDR1 TSWWSYY, CDR2 QGS. Unmatched junction bases numbered 15, after V lost 1 base and J lost 0 bases. The CDR3 has 20 amino acids. In DNA form, the CDR3 reads TGTGCTCTTGGGGAACGGGGGTCCTACATCTGGGGGATTAACACCGATAAACTCATCTTT. This codes for CALGERGSYIWGINTDKLIF.

This clone was observed a few times. The V gene is TRDV1, the J gene TRDJ1, with D unclear. Germline CDR1 reads TSWWSYY; CDR2 reads QGS. CDR3 length equals 15 residues. With 3 bases removed from V and 0 bases from J, the gap between germline ends came to 11 bases. The CDR3 region has the DNA TGTGCTCTTGGGGAGATTCCCCTGTACACCGATAAACTCATCTTT. This codes for CALGEIPLYTDKLIF.

Notes on this clone: This may arise from a read error, as a much more abundant clone is one base away. The sample carries other DNA sequences with the same CDR3. The chain combines TRDV1 with TRDJ2, with 9 positions matching TRDD3. With V trimmed by 4 bases and J by 3 bases, 24 bases remained unmatched. The CDR3 loop spans 22 amino acids. The V gene's germline CDR1 is TSWWSYY and CDR2 QGS. For the CDR3, the DNA is TGTGCTCTTGGGGCCCTCTTCCTCCAACCCTACTGGGGGACCCATCTGACAGCACAACTCTTCTTT. Protein sequence: CALGALFLQPYWGTHLTAQLFF.

The V call is TRDV1, the J call TRDJ1; TRDD3 matches at 12 bases. Per the germline V gene, CDR1 is TSWWSYY and CDR2 is QGS. The CDR3 contains 19 residues. With 3 bases clipped from V and 1 base from J, the junction kept 12 bases outside the gene matches. In nucleotides, the CDR3 is TGTGCTCTTGGGGACTTCCCACTGGGGGATACCGTTGGCACCGATAAACTCATCTTT. This gives the protein CALGDFPLGDTVGTDKLIF.